This T cell receptor beta chain was retrieved from a study of cytomegalovirus exposure and HLA in healthy donors. Findings and limits, study-wide: Cytomegalovirus association was assigned to approximately 160 TCR beta chains. A few CMV-associated chains proved CMV antigen-specific in vitro. A later analysis showed HLA-associated TCR beta chains outstripping equally common others in clonal expansion.

In regard to this clone: Its antigen is as yet unknown.

PCR employed 60 Vbeta and 13 Jbeta primers. The method was immunoSEQ multiplex PCR; TCRdb's version includes in-frame clones alone and lacks a portion of them. The sample has around 90,000 clones, around three quarters seen once. The sequenced sample consisted of PBMCs. The sequence derives from a male donor in good health and CMV-seropositive.

The chain's CDR3 is CASSRWGPEETQYF. The CDR3 DNA follows: TGTGCCAGCAGTCGGTGGGGGCCCGAAGAGACCCAGTACTTC. The V and J genes are TRBV6-5 and TRBJ2-5; tentative D call: TRBD1 (6 bases). Deletions cut 5 bases from V and 3 bases from J, with 13 bases between. Per germline, CDR1 MNHEY and CDR2 SVGAGI. This CDR3 spans 14 amino acids.